These 23 T cell receptor beta chains originate from one sample sequenced in a study of cytomegalovirus exposure and HLA in healthy donors. Amplification used 60 Vbeta primers and 13 Jbeta primers. Clones were sequenced by immunoSEQ multiplex PCR, and TCRdb holds only the in-frame ones, with some missing. The sample holds under 90,000 clones. Specimen: PBMCs. Source of these receptors: a female donor in good health and CMV-seropositive.

The rearrangement joins TRBV18 to TRBJ1-5; D is ambiguous. The CDR3 contains 14 residues. V dropped 6 bases and J dropped 2 bases, with 11 bases sitting between them. Germline CDR1 is KGHSH and CDR2 is LQKENI. CDR3 in DNA: TGTGCCAGCTCCCTCCAAGAGGGCAATCAGCCCCAGCATTTT. This sequence encodes CASSLQEGNQPQHF.

The chain combines TRBV12-5 with TRBJ2-1, with 12 bases aligning to TRBD2. CDR1 and CDR2 (germline): LGHNT, FRNRAP. V lost 3 bases and J lost 0; bases outside the gene matches: 15. The CDR3 sequence is 21 residues long. For the CDR3, the DNA is TGTGCTAGTGGTTTCGCTTGGGCGACTAGCGGGGGTAATAACTCCTACAATGAGCAGTTCTTC. Amino acid sequence: CASGFAWATSGGNNSYNEQFF. Full variable domain (outside the CDR3, taken from reference TRBV12-5 and TRBJ2-1): DARVTQTPRHKVTEMGQEVTMRCQPILGHNTVFWYRQTMMQGLELLAYFRNRAPLDDSGMPKDRFSAEMPDATLATLKIQPSEPRDSAVYFCASGFAWATSGGNNSYNEQFFGPGTRLTVL.

This chain links TRBV7-2 with TRBJ2-2; 9 bases align to TRBD1. The J segment lost 6 bases and the V segment lost 5 bases, leaving 7 bases of the junction unmatched. The germline CDR1 and CDR2 sequences are SGHTA and FQGNSA. This CDR3 comprises 15 residues. CDR3 residues: CASSPGTGLSGELFF. In nucleotides, the CDR3 is TGTGCCAGCAGCCCAGGGACAGGGTTGTCCGGGGAGCTGTTTTTT.

The chain recombines TRBV11-2 with TRBJ1-1; D is possibly TRBD1 (5 bases). The CDR3 is 14 residues long. In germline, CDR1 is SGHAT, CDR2 FQNNGV. Between the trimmed V and J ends, which lost 1 base and 1 base, there was a span of 7 bases. The CDR3 nucleotides read TGTGCCAGCAGCTTAGCGCAGGGGAACACTGAAGCTTTCTTT. Protein: CASSLAQGNTEAFF.

The CDR3 is CASSFSETGYEQYF. CDR3 sequence (DNA): TGTGCCAGCAGTTTTTCAGAGACAGGTTACGAGCAGTACTTC. The chain is built from TRBV28 and TRBJ2-7; possible D gene TRBD1, 6 bases. Per the germline V gene, CDR1 is MDHEN and CDR2 is SYDVKM. Between the trimmed V and J ends, which lost 3 bases and 4 bases, there was a span of 13 bases. The CDR3 is made up of 14 amino acids. The full variable domain, with the rest looked up from reference TRBV28 and TRBJ2-7, is DVKVTQSSRYLVKRTGEKVFLECVQDMDHENMFWYRQDPGLGLRLIYFSYDVKMKEKGDIPEGYSVSREKKERFSLILESASTNQTSMYLCASSFSETGYEQYFGPGTRLTVT.

The chain couples TRBV7-8 to TRBJ1-5, with D unresolved. V lost 2 bases and J 0 bases, leaving 8 bases between the germline ends. The CDR3 runs 15 residues. Germline-derived CDR1 and CDR2 are SGHVS and FQNEAQ. The CDR3 nucleotides are TGTGCCAGCAGCTTACGTCCGGGTAGCAATCAGCCCCAGCATTTT. This gives the protein CASSLRPGSNQPQHF.

The rearrangement joins TRBV27 to TRBJ2-5, with 7 bases matching TRBD2. Trimming removed 7 bases from V and 2 bases from J; junction bases left unmatched: 10. Germline values: CDR1 MNHEY, CDR2 SMNVEV (reference sequence). CDR3 size: 15 residues. The CDR3 coding sequence is TGTGCCAGCACCCCCAGGCGGGGGTCACAAGAGACCCAGTACTTC. This sequence encodes CASTPRRGSQETQYF.

In nucleotides, the CDR3 is TGTGCCAGCAGGAGGACTAGCGGAAGACTAGATACGCAGTATTTT. Protein product: CASRRTSGRLDTQYF. The rearrangement joins TRBV5-4 to TRBJ2-3; 10 bases match TRBD2. Germline CDR1 SGHNT, CDR2 YYREEE (reference sequence). The J segment lost 5 bases and the V segment lost 5 bases, leaving 8 bases of the junction unmatched. The CDR3 runs to 15 residues.

This chain connects TRBV12-5 to TRBJ2-7; 11 nucleotides line up with TRBD2. The CDR3 extends over 15 amino acids. V dropped 4 bases and J dropped 3; count of bases not matched to a gene: 5. The germline CDR1 and CDR2 sequences are LGHNT and FRNRAP. This CDR3 is CASGYYLAGGYEQYF. The CDR3 bases are TGTGCTAGTGGTTACTACCTAGCGGGGGGCTACGAGCAGTACTTC.

The rearrangement links TRBV9 to TRBJ2-7; D possibly corresponds to TRBD2 (6 bases). The germline V gene encodes CDR1 SGDLS and CDR2 YYNGEE. V lost 2 bases and J 6 bases, leaving 15 bases between the germline ends. The CDR3 consists of 14 residues. DNA for the CDR3: TGTGCCAGCAGCGTTGGGGGAGGATCATCCGAGCAGTACTTC. It yields the protein CASSVGGGSSEQYF. Full variable domain (outside the CDR3, taken from reference TRBV9 and TRBJ2-7): DSGVTQTPKHLITATGQRVTLRCSPRSGDLSVYWYQQSLDQGLQFLIQYYNGEERAKGNILERFSAQQFPDLHSELNLSSLELGDSALYFCASSVGGGSSEQYFGPGTRLTVT.

The rearrangement uses TRBV7-9 and TRBJ2-4, with D maybe TRBD1 (6 bases). Germline V gene data show CDR1 as SEHNR and CDR2 as FQNEAQ (reference sequence). The ends were cut back, 5 bases at V and 3 bases at J, with 23 bases in the middle. The CDR3 totals 18 residues. The CDR3 reads CASSPLEQGVSYKNIQYF. CDR3 bases: TGTGCCAGCAGCCCCCTAGAACAGGGCGTTTCGTACAAAAACATTCAGTACTTC. The full variable domain, in which reference TRBV7-9 and TRBJ2-4 provide the parts outside the CDR3, is DTGVSQNPRHKITKRGQNVTFRCDPISEHNRLYWYRQTLGQGPEFLTYFQNEAQLEKSRLLSDRFSAERPKGSFSTLEIQRTEQGDSAMYLCASSPLEQGVSYKNIQYFGAGTRLSVL.

This chain connects TRBV19 to TRBJ1-1; D unclear. This CDR3 has 12 amino acids. The germline V and J ends were trimmed by 1 base and 8 bases, with 8 bases remaining between them. Germline V lookup: CDR1 LNHDA, CDR2 SQIVND (reference sequence). Here the CDR3 reads CASSIVFGEAFF. CDR3 bases: TGTGCCAGTAGTATAGTCTTCGGGGAAGCTTTCTTT.

The chain is built from TRBV29-1 and TRBJ1-2; D not resolved. The CDR3 runs to 12 residues. V dropped 4 bases and J dropped 6 bases, with 12 bases sitting between them. Germline CDR1 and CDR2: SQVTM and ANQGSEA. The CDR3 loop reads CSVVLGVDGYTF. The DNA for the CDR3 is TGCAGCGTTGTGCTGGGAGTGGATGGCTACACCTTC.

The J gene is TRBJ2-7, the V gene TRBV2, with D uncertain. The CDR3 is 14 amino acids. Trimming stripped 4 bases from V and 5 bases from J, with 15 bases between. The germline V gene has CDR1 SNHLY and CDR2 FYNNEI. CDR3 region: CASSVKAGSHEQYF. Here the CDR3 DNA reads TGTGCCAGCAGTGTTAAGGCCGGGTCCCACGAGCAGTACTTC.

V is TRBV5-6 and J is TRBJ2-7; D may be TRBD1 (5 bases). V was cut by 0 bases and J by 2 bases, with 9 bases left in between. The CDR3 is 14 amino acids. The germline CDR1 and CDR2 sequences are SGHDT and YYEEEE. The CDR3, as DNA: TGTGCCAGCAGCTTGGACAGGACAACCTACGAGCAGTACTTC. Its translation: CASSLDRTTYEQYF.

The chain recombines TRBV28 with TRBJ2-7; 7 bases match TRBD2. The CDR3 spans 15 residues. V was clipped by 4 bases and J by 3 bases; unmatched bases: 9. Germline CDR1 is MDHEN and CDR2 is SYDVKM. CDR3 DNA sequence: TGTGCCAGCAGTTCCCCCGGGCTAGCGGACTACGAGCAGTACTTC. Its protein is CASSSPGLADYEQYF.

The chain couples TRBV4-1 to TRBJ1-1; TRBD1 might be the D (6 bases). Trimming removed 6 bases at V and 1 base at J, with 9 bases between. The CDR3 loop spans 13 amino acids. The germline V gene encodes CDR1 MGHRA and CDR2 YSYEKL. The chain's CDR3 is CASSRGGNTEAFF. As DNA, the CDR3 is TGCGCCAGCAGTCGAGGGGGGAACACTGAAGCTTTCTTT.

The chain couples TRBV7-3 to TRBJ2-1; perhaps TRBD2 as D (6 bases). With 4 bases removed from V and 10 bases from J, the gap between germline ends came to 17 bases. Per germline, CDR1 SGHTA and CDR2 FQGTGA. The CDR3 extends over 14 amino acids. The CDR3 loop reads CASSSRTSRGEQFF. The CDR3 bases are TGTGCCAGCAGCTCCCGTACTAGCCGCGGCGAGCAGTTCTTC.

The CDR3 protein is CASSLTRQTLNTEAFF. For the CDR3, the DNA is TGTGCCAGCAGCTTGACCCGACAGACGCTGAACACTGAAGCTTTCTTT. The chain uses TRBV5-4 and TRBJ1-1, with D possibly matching TRBD1 (5 bases). Trimming stripped 1 base from V and 0 bases from J, with 13 bases between. The CDR3 totals 16 residues. Germline assignment: CDR1 SGHNT and CDR2 YYREEE (reference sequence).

This sequence joins TRBV7-3 and TRBJ2-3, with 8 bases aligning to TRBD1. Germline lookup yields CDR1 SGHTA and CDR2 FQGTGA. V dropped 5 bases and J dropped 5; count of bases not matched to a gene: 6. The CDR3 extends over 14 amino acids. The CDR3 reads CASSPGQGIDTQYF. CDR3 sequence (DNA): TGTGCCAGCAGCCCAGGACAGGGAATAGATACGCAGTATTTT.

V gene TRBV18 combines with J gene TRBJ1-2; D possibly corresponds to TRBD1 (6 bases). V gave up 3 bases and J gave up 1 base, with 9 bases separating them. The CDR3 is 14 amino acids. Germline CDR1 is KGHSH and CDR2 is LQKENI. This CDR3 is CASSPKGGNYGYTF. In nucleotides, the CDR3 is TGTGCCAGCTCACCGAAAGGGGGTAACTATGGCTACACCTTC.

V gene TRBV19 combines with J gene TRBJ2-2, with D perhaps matching TRBD1 (5 bases). Germline values: CDR1 LNHDA, CDR2 SQIVND (reference sequence). The V end lost 9 bases, the J end lost 5 bases, and 19 bases lay between the germline ends. The CDR3 is 15 amino acids. In DNA, the CDR3 is TGTGCCAGCCGTCCCCCAGGGAAAAGAACCGGGGAGCTGTTTTTT. Protein: CASRPPGKRTGELFF.

The chain has TRBV6-5 and TRBJ2-5; no reliable D call. CDR1 MNHEY and CDR2 SVGAGI come from the germline V gene. The CDR3 has 13 residues. V lost 0 bases to trimming and J lost 4 bases, with 6 bases between them. DNA for the CDR3: TGTGCCAGCAGTTACTCGACTCGAGAGACCCAGTACTTC. Its protein product is CASSYSTRETQYF.